This T cell receptor beta chain appears in the sequencing data of a study of identical twins. Germline trimming cut 6 bases from V and 0 bases from J; bases unmatched to any gene: 1. Germline CDR1 SQVTM, CDR2 ANQGSEA. The CDR3 runs to 12 residues. TCRdb reprocessed the 5' RACE reads with MiXCR, giving one entry per CDR3 protein. The sample shows around 960,000 distinct CDR3 sequences, about 12% of them seen only once. This clonotype was seen repeatedly, ten times or more. These data also featured in a second study, about yellow fever vaccine responses in identical twins.

The V and J genes are TRBV29-1 and TRBJ1-1; TRBD1 agrees at 7 bases. The sequenced sample was PBMCs. This sequence was found in a woman aged 18-29 years in good health. The CDR3 coding sequence is TGCAGCGTAGGGACAGTGAACACTGAAGCTTTCTTT. It encodes CSVGTVNTEAFF. The entire variable domain, with the rest obtained from reference TRBV29-1 and TRBJ1-1, is as follows: SAVISQKPSRDICQRGTSLTIQCQVDSQVTMMFWYRQQPGQSLTLIATANQGSEATYESGFVIDKFPISRPNLTFSTLTVSNMSPEDSSIYLCSVGTVNTEAFFGQGTRLTVV.